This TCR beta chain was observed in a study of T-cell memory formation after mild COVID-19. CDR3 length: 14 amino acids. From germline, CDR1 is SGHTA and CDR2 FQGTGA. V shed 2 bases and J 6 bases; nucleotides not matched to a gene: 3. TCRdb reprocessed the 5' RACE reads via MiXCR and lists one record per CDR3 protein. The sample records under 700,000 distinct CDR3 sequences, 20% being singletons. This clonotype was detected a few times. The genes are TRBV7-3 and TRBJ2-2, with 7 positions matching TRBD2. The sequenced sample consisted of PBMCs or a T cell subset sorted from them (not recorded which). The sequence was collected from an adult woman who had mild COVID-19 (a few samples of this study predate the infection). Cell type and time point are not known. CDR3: CASSLAGGAGELFF. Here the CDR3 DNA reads TGTGCCAGCAGCTTAGCTGGGGGGGCCGGGGAGCTGTTTTTT.